What follows are 4 T cell receptor beta chains derived from one specimen sequenced in a study of blood T cell repertoires in COVID-19. The protocol was immunoSEQ multiplex PCR, while the TCRdb copy is restricted to in-frame clones and leaves out a portion. The table shows around 240,000 clones, with roughly four fifths occurring only once. Sequencing used peripheral blood. These receptors all come from a woman aged 80 or over with acute or convalescent COVID-19.

On this clone itself: Other DNA sequences in this specimen translate into the identical CDR3. The rearrangement joins TRBV7-2 to TRBJ2-5; 8 bases are shared with TRBD1. With V trimmed by 4 bases and J by 5 bases, 3 bases remained unmatched. The germline V gene encodes CDR1 SGHTA and CDR2 FQGNSA. The CDR3 is 13 amino acids. Here the CDR3 DNA reads TGTGCCAGCAGCTCCGACAGGGGCGAGACCCAGTACTTC. It specifies CASSSDRGETQYF. The full variable domain, with the rest looked up from reference TRBV7-2 and TRBJ2-5, is GAGVSQSPSNKVTEKGKDVELRCDPISGHTALYWYRQSLGQGLEFLIYFQGNSAPDKSGLPSDRFSAERTGGSVSTLTIQRTQQEDSAVYLCASSSDRGETQYFGPGTRLLVL.

DNA for the CDR3: TGTGCCAGCAACCCGACAGGGAACTATGGCTACACCTTC. This translates into CASNPTGNYGYTF. V and J are TRBV6-5 and TRBJ1-2, with 7 bases identical to TRBD1. This CDR3 region has 13 residues. Per germline, CDR1 MNHEY and CDR2 SVGAGI. The ends lost 7 bases at V and 2 bases at J; junction bases unmatched: 4.

This clone has at least ten counts. This CDR3 is CASSLLQGETEAFF. The CDR3 DNA reads TGTGCCAGCAGCTTACTACAGGGGGAGACTGAAGCTTTCTTT. The V call is TRBV11-1, the J call TRBJ1-1; 8 bases map to TRBD1. Per germline, CDR1 SGHAT and CDR2 FQDESV (reference sequence). Losses at the gene ends were 2 bases for V and 5 bases for J; bases not matched to a gene: 4. The CDR3 is 14 residues long. Full variable domain (remainder filled in from reference TRBV11-1 and TRBJ1-1): EAEVAQSPRYKITEKSQAVAFWCDPISGHATLYWYRQILGQGPELLVQFQDESVVDDSQLPKDRFSAERLKGVDSTLKIQPAELGDSAMYLCASSLLQGETEAFFGQGTRLTVV.

The chain recombines TRBV6-5 with TRBJ1-1; 8 bases align to TRBD1. After removal of 6 bases from V and 5 bases from J, the junction contained 8 bases not matched to a gene. The length of the CDR3 is 14 residues. Germline V lookup: CDR1 MNHEY, CDR2 SVGAGI. DNA for the CDR3: TGTGCCAGCAGGCCAGGGGGCGCTGGGACTGAAGCTTTCTTT. Residues: CASRPGGAGTEAFF.